This TCR beta chain originates from a study of PD-L1 blockade in urothelial cancer. Study-level background: Administration of atezolizumab to patients began around 2014, at 1,200 mg intravenously every 3 weeks. About 90% of the roughly 30 patients comprised males who had bladder-origin urothelial cancer.

CDR3 length: 15 amino acids. The germline gives CDR1 MDHEN, CDR2 SYDVKM. V shed 6 bases, J shed 2 bases, and the junction held 8 bases outside the gene matches. Overall study findings and caveats: Greater 3-week expansion of tumor-associated blood clones was recorded for durable-benefit patients.

With respect to this clone: Antigen specificity is unknown.

Clones were read by immunoSEQ multiplex PCR, and TCRdb kept only the in-frame ones, dropping some. The sample holds 35,000 to 50,000 clones, more than 65% seen once. The rearrangement links TRBV28 to TRBJ2-3; 7 bases align to TRBD1. This receptor was identified in a man aged 65-85 years with urothelial cancer. Sequencing used PBMCs, obtained around atezolizumab (anti-PD-L1) treatment. The CDR3 protein is CASRLDRDDTDTQYF. CDR3 sequence (DNA): TGTGCCAGCAGACTCGACAGGGATGACACAGATACGCAGTATTTT.